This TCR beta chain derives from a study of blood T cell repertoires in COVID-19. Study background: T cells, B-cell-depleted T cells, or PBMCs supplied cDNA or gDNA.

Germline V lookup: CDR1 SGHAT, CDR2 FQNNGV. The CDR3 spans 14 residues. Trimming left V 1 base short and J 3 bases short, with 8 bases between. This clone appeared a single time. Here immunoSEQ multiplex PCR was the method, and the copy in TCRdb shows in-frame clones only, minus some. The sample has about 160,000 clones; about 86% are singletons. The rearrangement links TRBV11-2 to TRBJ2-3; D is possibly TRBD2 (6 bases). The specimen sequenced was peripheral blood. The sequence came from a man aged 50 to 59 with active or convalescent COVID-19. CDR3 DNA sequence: TGTGCCAGCAGCTTAGTGGCGGGAACAGATACGCAGTATTTT. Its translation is CASSLVAGTDTQYF.